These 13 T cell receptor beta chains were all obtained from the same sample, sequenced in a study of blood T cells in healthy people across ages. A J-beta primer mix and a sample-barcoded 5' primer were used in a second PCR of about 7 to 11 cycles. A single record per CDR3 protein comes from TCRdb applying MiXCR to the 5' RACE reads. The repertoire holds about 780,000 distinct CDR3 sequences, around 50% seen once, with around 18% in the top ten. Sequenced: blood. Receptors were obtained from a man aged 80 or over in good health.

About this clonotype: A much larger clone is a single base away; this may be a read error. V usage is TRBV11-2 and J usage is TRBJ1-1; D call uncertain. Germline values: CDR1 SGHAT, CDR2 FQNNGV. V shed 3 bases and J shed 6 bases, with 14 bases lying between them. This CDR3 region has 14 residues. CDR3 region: CASSLFTRNAEAFF. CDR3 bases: TGTGCCAGCAGCTTGTTTACACGAAACGCTGAAGCTTTCTTT.

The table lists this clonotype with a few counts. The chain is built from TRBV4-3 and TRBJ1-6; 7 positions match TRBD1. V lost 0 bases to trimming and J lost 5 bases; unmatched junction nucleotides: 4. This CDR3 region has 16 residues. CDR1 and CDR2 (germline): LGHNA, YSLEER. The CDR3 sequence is CASSQDSGQHNSPLHF. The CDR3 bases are TGCGCCAGCAGCCAAGATTCGGGACAGCATAATTCACCCCTCCACTTT.

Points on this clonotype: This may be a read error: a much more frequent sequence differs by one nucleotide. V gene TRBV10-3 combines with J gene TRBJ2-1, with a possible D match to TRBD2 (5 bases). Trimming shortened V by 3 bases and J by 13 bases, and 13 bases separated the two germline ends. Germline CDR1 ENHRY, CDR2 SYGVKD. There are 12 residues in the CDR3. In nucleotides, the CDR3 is TGTGCCATCAGTGATTACGGGGAGACCCAGTTCTTC. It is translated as CAISDYGETQFF.

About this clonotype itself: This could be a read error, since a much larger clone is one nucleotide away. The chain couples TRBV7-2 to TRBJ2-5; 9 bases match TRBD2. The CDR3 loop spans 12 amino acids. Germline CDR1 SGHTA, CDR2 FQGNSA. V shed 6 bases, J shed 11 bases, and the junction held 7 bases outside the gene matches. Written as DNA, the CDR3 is TGTGCCAGCAGGGATAGCGGGAGTGAGCAGTACTTC. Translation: CASRDSGSEQYF. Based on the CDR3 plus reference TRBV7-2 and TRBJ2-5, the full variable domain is GAGVSQSPSNKVTEKGKDVELRCDPISGHTALYWYRQSLGQGLEFLIYFQGNSAPDKSGLPSDRFSAERTGGSVSTLTIQRTQQEDSAVYLCASRDSGSEQYFGPGTRLLVL.

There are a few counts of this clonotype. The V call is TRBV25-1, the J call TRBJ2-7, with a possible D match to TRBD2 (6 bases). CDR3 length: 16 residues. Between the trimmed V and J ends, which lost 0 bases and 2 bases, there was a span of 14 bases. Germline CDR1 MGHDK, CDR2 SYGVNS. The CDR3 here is CASSEYTGDFTYEQYF. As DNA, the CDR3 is TGTGCCAGCAGTGAATATACGGGGGACTTTACCTACGAGCAGTACTTC.

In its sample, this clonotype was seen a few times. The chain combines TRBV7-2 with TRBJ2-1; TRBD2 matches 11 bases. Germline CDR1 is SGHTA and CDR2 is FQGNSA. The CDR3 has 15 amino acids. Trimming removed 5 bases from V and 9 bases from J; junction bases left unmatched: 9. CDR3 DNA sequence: TGTGCCAGCAGCGCCACTAGCGGGAGTAACGGTGAGCAGTTCTTC. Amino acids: CASSATSGSNGEQFF.

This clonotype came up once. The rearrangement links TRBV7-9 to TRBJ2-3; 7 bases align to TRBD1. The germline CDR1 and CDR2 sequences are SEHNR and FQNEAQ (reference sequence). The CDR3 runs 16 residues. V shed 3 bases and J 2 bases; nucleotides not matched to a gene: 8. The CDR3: CASSFGTVTYTDTQYF. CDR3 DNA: TGTGCCAGCAGCTTTGGGACAGTGACTTACACAGATACGCAGTATTTT. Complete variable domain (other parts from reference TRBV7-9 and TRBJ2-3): DTGVSQNPRHKITKRGQNVTFRCDPISEHNRLYWYRQTLGQGPEFLTYFQNEAQLEKSRLLSDRFSAERPKGSFSTLEIQRTEQGDSAMYLCASSFGTVTYTDTQYFGPGTRLTVL.

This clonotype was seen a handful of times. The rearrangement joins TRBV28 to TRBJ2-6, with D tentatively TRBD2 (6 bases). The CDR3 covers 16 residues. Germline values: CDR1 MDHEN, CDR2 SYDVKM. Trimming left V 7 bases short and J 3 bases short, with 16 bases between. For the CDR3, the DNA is TGTGCCAGCACTCTGAGGGGAGGTGGTGGGGCCAACGTCCTGACTTTC. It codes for CASTLRGGGGANVLTF.

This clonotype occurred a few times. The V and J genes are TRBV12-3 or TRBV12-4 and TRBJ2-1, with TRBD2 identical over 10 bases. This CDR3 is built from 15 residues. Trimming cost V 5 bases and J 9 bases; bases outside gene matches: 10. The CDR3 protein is CASSTQREGLGEQFF. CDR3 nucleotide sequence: TGTGCCAGCAGTACCCAGCGGGAGGGCCTGGGTGAGCAGTTCTTC.

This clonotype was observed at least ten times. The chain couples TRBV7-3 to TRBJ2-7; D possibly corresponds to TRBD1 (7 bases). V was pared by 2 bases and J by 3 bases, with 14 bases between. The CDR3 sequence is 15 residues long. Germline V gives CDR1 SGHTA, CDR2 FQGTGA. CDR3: CASSLGGQGGYEQYF. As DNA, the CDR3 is TGTGCCAGCAGCTTAGGAGGGCAGGGGGGCTACGAGCAGTACTTC.

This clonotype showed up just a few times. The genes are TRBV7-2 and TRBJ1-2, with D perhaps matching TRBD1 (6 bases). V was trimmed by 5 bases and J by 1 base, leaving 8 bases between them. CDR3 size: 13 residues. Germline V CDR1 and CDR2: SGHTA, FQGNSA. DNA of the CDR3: TGTGCCAGCAGCCAGGGGTTTAACTATGGCTACACCTTC. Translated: CASSQGFNYGYTF.

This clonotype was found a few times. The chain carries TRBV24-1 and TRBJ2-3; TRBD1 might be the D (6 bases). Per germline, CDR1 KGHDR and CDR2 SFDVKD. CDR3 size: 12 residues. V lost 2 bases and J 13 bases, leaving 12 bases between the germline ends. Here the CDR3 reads CATSDSRTVEYF. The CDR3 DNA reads TGTGCCACCAGTGATTCTAGGACAGTGGAGTATTTT.

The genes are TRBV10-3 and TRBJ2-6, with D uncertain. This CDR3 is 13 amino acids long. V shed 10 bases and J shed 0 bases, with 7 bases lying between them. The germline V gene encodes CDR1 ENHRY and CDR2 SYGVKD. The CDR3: CASHSSGANVLTF. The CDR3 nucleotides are TGTGCCAGCCACAGCTCTGGGGCCAACGTCCTGACTTTC.